The rows below give T cell receptor beta chains drawn from one sample of a study of blood T cell repertoires in COVID-19. TCRdb's table, derived via immunoSEQ multiplex PCR, lists solely in-frame clones and lacks some. There are tens of thousands of clones in the sample; around 90% occur only once, and over 12% lies in the top ten. Sequences were obtained from peripheral blood. These receptor sequences come from a man aged 55 to 70 with active COVID-19. Both conserved end residues are part of each CDR3. The order of the fields is clone size, V gene, J gene, D gene, CDR3 protein, CDR3 DNA. D genes are given only for firm matches. Clone size is stated in some rows and not others, as once, few, many or a class when expanded.

abundance: NA; v_gene: TRBV12-3/TRBV12-4; j_gene: TRBJ2-1; d_gene: NA; CDR3aa: CASSHTGNEQFF; CDR3nt: TGTGCCAGCAGTCACACCGGGAATGAGCAGTTCTTC
abundance: few; v_gene: TRBV10-3; j_gene: TRBJ2-6; d_gene: NA; CDR3aa: CAISESKLSFSGANVLTF; CDR3nt: TGTGCCATCAGTGAGTCGAAGTTGTCATTTAGTGGGGCCAACGTCCTGACTTTC
abundance: NA; v_gene: TRBV21-1; j_gene: TRBJ2-3; d_gene: NA; CDR3aa: CASSQRERRFGTDTQYF; CDR3nt: TGTGCCAGCAGCCAAAGGGAGCGGCGGTTCGGCACAGATACGCAGTATTTT
abundance: NA; v_gene: TRBV7-2; j_gene: TRBJ2-5; d_gene: NA; CDR3aa: CASSQTGLPETQYF; CDR3nt: TGTGCCAGCAGCCAAACCGGACTGCCAGAGACCCAGTACTTC
abundance: NA; v_gene: TRBV18; j_gene: TRBJ2-6; d_gene: NA; CDR3aa: CASSPLRLSGANVLTF; CDR3nt: TGTGCCAGCTCACCCCTGCGCCTCTCTGGGGCCAACGTCCTGACTTTC
abundance: NA; v_gene: TRBV2; j_gene: TRBJ1-1; d_gene: TRBD1; CDR3aa: CASSGQGFGNTEAFF; CDR3nt: TGTGCCAGCAGTGGACAGGGGTTTGGGAACACTGAAGCTTTCTTT
abundance: once; v_gene: TRBV5-1; j_gene: TRBJ1-3; d_gene: TRBD1; CDR3aa: CASSLLGQGAGNTIYF; CDR3nt: TGCGCCAGCAGCTTGTTGGGACAGGGAGCAGGAAACACCATATATTTT
abundance: NA; v_gene: TRBV19; j_gene: TRBJ2-7; d_gene: TRBD1; CDR3aa: CASSPGQGPYEQYF; CDR3nt: TGTGCCAGTAGTCCAGGACAGGGGCCCTACGAGCAGTACTTC
abundance: NA; v_gene: TRBV5-5; j_gene: TRBJ1-4; d_gene: NA; CDR3aa: CASSFGHSTNEKLFF; CDR3nt: TGTGCCAGCAGCTTTGGACATTCAACTAATGAAAAACTGTTTTTT
abundance: NA; v_gene: TRBV4-2; j_gene: TRBJ2-7; d_gene: NA; CDR3aa: CASSQDKGETYEQYF; CDR3nt: TGTGCCAGCAGCCAAGATAAAGGGGAAACCTACGAGCAGTACTTC
abundance: NA; v_gene: TRBV7-9; j_gene: TRBJ2-5; d_gene: NA; CDR3aa: CASSLLSPGAQETQYF; CDR3nt: TGTGCCAGCAGCTTATTGTCCCCAGGGGCGCAAGAGACCCAGTACTTC
abundance: NA; v_gene: TRBV3-1/TRBV3-2; j_gene: TRBJ1-2; d_gene: NA; CDR3aa: CASSQLTLSKTGYGYTF; CDR3nt: TGTGCCAGCAGCCAACTCACCCTGAGCAAGACGGGCTATGGCTACACCTTC
abundance: NA; v_gene: TRBV7-8; j_gene: TRBJ2-7; d_gene: TRBD2; CDR3aa: CASSSPGPRGEQYF; CDR3nt: TGTGCCAGCAGCTCCCCGGGACCGCGGGGGGAGCAGTACTTC
abundance: NA; v_gene: TRBV5-6; j_gene: TRBJ2-7; d_gene: NA; CDR3aa: CASSLGFGSYEQYF; CDR3nt: TGTGCCAGCAGCTTGGGGTTCGGGAGTTACGAGCAGTACTTC
abundance: NA; v_gene: TRBV7-8; j_gene: TRBJ2-7; d_gene: NA; CDR3aa: CASSRVTYEQYF; CDR3nt: TGTGCCAGCAGCCGCGTAACCTACGAGCAGTACTTC
abundance: NA; v_gene: TRBV7-2; j_gene: TRBJ1-2; d_gene: TRBD1; CDR3aa: CASSSKTGGGYGYTF; CDR3nt: TGTGCCAGCAGCTCAAAGACAGGGGGCGGCTATGGCTACACCTTC
abundance: NA; v_gene: TRBV7-2; j_gene: TRBJ1-3; d_gene: TRBD1; CDR3aa: CASSPQTGHGNTIYF; CDR3nt: TGTGCCAGCAGCCCCCAGACAGGGCATGGAAACACCATATATTTT
abundance: NA; v_gene: TRBV6-5; j_gene: TRBJ2-2; d_gene: TRBD2; CDR3aa: CASSYSGGEGTGELFF; CDR3nt: TGTGCCAGCAGTTACTCGGGCGGGGAGGGAACCGGGGAGCTGTTTTTT
abundance: few; v_gene: TRBV6-5; j_gene: TRBJ1-1; d_gene: NA; CDR3aa: CASQEITGNTEAFF; CDR3nt: TGTGCCAGCCAGGAAATTACAGGGAACACTGAAGCTTTCTTT
abundance: NA; v_gene: TRBV5-1; j_gene: TRBJ2-5; d_gene: TRBD1; CDR3aa: CASSPGQAQETQYF; CDR3nt: TGCGCCAGCTCGCCGGGACAGGCCCAAGAGACCCAGTACTTC
abundance: NA; v_gene: TRBV21-1; j_gene: TRBJ2-3; d_gene: NA; CDR3aa: CASSKEETSGSSTDTQYF; CDR3nt: TGTGCCAGCAGCAAAGAAGAAACTAGCGGGTCTAGCACAGATACGCAGTATTTT
abundance: NA; v_gene: TRBV5-6; j_gene: TRBJ1-1; d_gene: TRBD1; CDR3aa: CASSLQGAPNTEAFF; CDR3nt: TGTGCCAGCAGCTTGCAGGGGGCCCCGAACACTGAAGCTTTCTTT
abundance: NA; v_gene: TRBV6-2/TRBV6-3; j_gene: TRBJ2-7; d_gene: TRBD2; CDR3aa: CASSYPRLAGFYEQYF; CDR3nt: TGTGCCAGCAGTTACCCGAGGTTAGCGGGATTTTACGAGCAGTACTTC
abundance: NA; v_gene: TRBV10-3; j_gene: TRBJ2-3; d_gene: NA; CDR3aa: CAISESSSTDTQYF; CDR3nt: TGTGCCATCAGTGAGTCGTCAAGCACAGATACGCAGTATTTT
abundance: NA; v_gene: TRBV6-5; j_gene: TRBJ2-3; d_gene: TRBD2; CDR3aa: CASSRGLAGAHTQYF; CDR3nt: TGTGCCAGCAGCCGTGGACTAGCGGGAGCTCATACGCAGTATTTT
abundance: NA; v_gene: TRBV5-1; j_gene: TRBJ2-2; d_gene: NA; CDR3aa: CASQQGLNTGELFF; CDR3nt: TGCGCCAGCCAACAGGGACTAAACACCGGGGAGCTGTTTTTT
abundance: NA; v_gene: TRBV3-1/TRBV3-2; j_gene: TRBJ1-2; d_gene: TRBD1; CDR3aa: CASSQAGQGYGYTF; CDR3nt: TGTGCCAGCAGCCAAGCGGGACAGGGGTATGGCTACACCTTC
abundance: NA; v_gene: TRBV19; j_gene: TRBJ2-3; d_gene: TRBD2; CDR3aa: CASTLAGPGDTQYF; CDR3nt: TGTGCCAGTACCTTAGCGGGGCCCGGGGATACGCAGTATTTT
abundance: NA; v_gene: TRBV9; j_gene: TRBJ1-1; d_gene: TRBD1; CDR3aa: CASSPGDRGLNTEAFF; CDR3nt: TGTGCCAGCAGCCCCGGGGACAGGGGCTTGAACACTGAAGCTTTCTTT
abundance: NA; v_gene: TRBV6-5; j_gene: TRBJ2-5; d_gene: TRBD2; CDR3aa: CASTDGGLAGGTQYF; CDR3nt: TGTGCCAGCACCGACGGGGGGCTAGCGGGTGGTACCCAGTACTTC
abundance: NA; v_gene: TRBV7-9; j_gene: TRBJ1-5; d_gene: NA; CDR3aa: CASSPGSSNSNQPQHF; CDR3nt: TGTGCCAGCAGCCCCGGTAGTAGCAATAGCAATCAGCCCCAGCATTTT
abundance: NA; v_gene: TRBV5-6; j_gene: TRBJ2-1; d_gene: NA; CDR3aa: CASSLRLATHNEQFF; CDR3nt: TGTGCCAGCAGCTTGAGGCTAGCGACCCACAATGAGCAGTTCTTC
abundance: NA; v_gene: TRBV5-4; j_gene: TRBJ1-2; d_gene: TRBD1; CDR3aa: CASSLAGGGDYGYTF; CDR3nt: TGTGCCAGCAGCTTGGCAGGGGGAGGTGACTATGGCTACACCTTC
abundance: NA; v_gene: TRBV9; j_gene: TRBJ2-3; d_gene: NA; CDR3aa: CASSVDYTDTQYF; CDR3nt: TGTGCCAGCAGCGTAGACTACACAGATACGCAGTATTTT
abundance: once; v_gene: TRBV18; j_gene: TRBJ1-4; d_gene: NA; CDR3aa: CASSPPAGTNEKLFF; CDR3nt: TGTGCCAGCTCACCACCGGCGGGGACTAATGAAAAACTGTTTTTT
abundance: few; v_gene: TRBV19; j_gene: TRBJ2-7; d_gene: TRBD1; CDR3aa: CASRSRGKGEQYF; CDR3nt: TGTGCCAGTAGAAGCAGGGGGAAGGGCGAGCAGTACTTC
abundance: NA; v_gene: TRBV24-1; j_gene: TRBJ2-3; d_gene: TRBD1; CDR3aa: CATSDPRTGIDTQYF; CDR3nt: TGTGCCACCAGTGACCCGAGGACAGGTATCGATACGCAGTATTTT
abundance: NA; v_gene: TRBV7-2; j_gene: TRBJ2-3; d_gene: TRBD2; CDR3aa: CASSPQVAGAPSTDTQYF; CDR3nt: TGTGCCAGCAGCCCCCAGGTAGCGGGGGCCCCCAGCACAGATACGCAGTATTTT
abundance: NA; v_gene: TRBV6-2/TRBV6-3; j_gene: TRBJ2-1; d_gene: NA; CDR3aa: CASSRASPSYNEQFF; CDR3nt: TGTGCCAGCAGCCGCGCTAGTCCCTCCTACAATGAGCAGTTCTTC
abundance: NA; v_gene: TRBV9; j_gene: TRBJ2-5; d_gene: NA; CDR3aa: CASSLAEGHQETQYF; CDR3nt: TGTGCCAGCAGCCTGGCGGAGGGACACCAAGAGACCCAGTACTTC
abundance: NA; v_gene: TRBV7-2; j_gene: TRBJ2-1; d_gene: TRBD2; CDR3aa: CASSRTSGRNEQFF; CDR3nt: TGTGCCAGCAGCCGGACTAGCGGGAGGAATGAGCAGTTCTTC
abundance: NA; v_gene: TRBV21-1; j_gene: TRBJ1-4; d_gene: NA; CDR3aa: CASSKNGGIPRAILFF; CDR3nt: TGTGCCAGCAGCAAAAATGGGGGGATCCCTCGGGCTATACTGTTTTTT
abundance: NA; v_gene: TRBV2; j_gene: TRBJ1-3; d_gene: NA; CDR3aa: CASSDKGPGRNTIYF; CDR3nt: TGTGCCAGCAGTGACAAAGGCCCCGGGAGAAACACCATATATTTT
abundance: NA; v_gene: TRBV6-1; j_gene: TRBJ1-1; d_gene: NA; CDR3aa: CASSEETVRAFF; CDR3nt: TGTGCCAGCAGTGAAGAGACAGTGAGGGCTTTCTTT
abundance: once; v_gene: TRBV12-3/TRBV12-4; j_gene: TRBJ1-1; d_gene: NA; CDR3aa: CASRTTENTEAFF; CDR3nt: TGTGCCAGCAGAACCACAGAGAACACTGAAGCTTTCTTT
abundance: NA; v_gene: TRBV6-2/TRBV6-3; j_gene: TRBJ2-3; d_gene: NA; CDR3aa: CASSYIETDTQYF; CDR3nt: TGTGCCAGCAGTTACATAGAAACAGATACGCAGTATTTT
abundance: NA; v_gene: TRBV6-5; j_gene: TRBJ1-1; d_gene: NA; CDR3aa: CASSYSPEGWDTEAFF; CDR3nt: TGTGCCAGCAGTTACTCCCCCGAGGGATGGGACACTGAAGCTTTCTTT
abundance: NA; v_gene: TRBV7-8; j_gene: TRBJ2-3; d_gene: TRBD1; CDR3aa: CASSKQGASTDTQYF; CDR3nt: TGTGCCAGCAGCAAACAGGGGGCTAGCACAGATACGCAGTATTTT
abundance: few; v_gene: TRBV10-1; j_gene: TRBJ1-1; d_gene: TRBD1; CDR3aa: CASMEDRGNTEAFF; CDR3nt: TGCGCCAGCATGGAGGACAGGGGAAACACTGAAGCTTTCTTT
abundance: NA; v_gene: TRBV6-5; j_gene: TRBJ2-3; d_gene: NA; CDR3aa: CASSRGLAGDTQYF; CDR3nt: TGTGCCAGCAGCCGCGGGCTGGCGGGAGATACGCAGTATTTT
abundance: NA; v_gene: TRBV29-1; j_gene: TRBJ1-1; d_gene: TRBD1; CDR3aa: CSAVTGGDTEAFF; CDR3nt: TGCAGCGCTGTCACAGGGGGGGACACTGAAGCTTTCTTT
abundance: once; v_gene: TRBV7-9; j_gene: TRBJ2-3; d_gene: NA; CDR3aa: CASSRERVRTDTQYF; CDR3nt: TGTGCCAGCAGCCGGGAACGAGTGAGGACAGATACGCAGTATTTT
abundance: NA; v_gene: TRBV27; j_gene: TRBJ2-3; d_gene: TRBD1; CDR3aa: CASTDRGPADTQYF; CDR3nt: TGTGCCAGCACCGACAGGGGGCCAGCAGATACGCAGTATTTT
abundance: NA; v_gene: TRBV12-3/TRBV12-4; j_gene: TRBJ1-2; d_gene: NA; CDR3aa: CASSTGTPLGYTF; CDR3nt: TGTGCCAGCAGTACCGGGACTCCCCTGGGCTACACCTTC
abundance: NA; v_gene: TRBV25-1; j_gene: TRBJ2-5; d_gene: NA; CDR3aa: CASSEYRGGETQYF; CDR3nt: TGTGCCAGCAGTGAATATAGGGGGGGGGAGACCCAGTACTTC
abundance: NA; v_gene: TRBV28; j_gene: TRBJ2-7; d_gene: TRBD2; CDR3aa: CASSIGLAYEQYF; CDR3nt: TGTGCCAGCAGCATAGGACTAGCATACGAGCAGTACTTC
abundance: once; v_gene: TRBV19; j_gene: TRBJ1-1; d_gene: TRBD1; CDR3aa: CASIAGGTEAFF; CDR3nt: TGTGCCAGTATCGCAGGGGGAACTGAAGCTTTCTTT
abundance: NA; v_gene: TRBV19; j_gene: TRBJ2-7; d_gene: TRBD1; CDR3aa: CASSSWDRAYEQYF; CDR3nt: TGTGCCAGTAGTTCCTGGGACAGGGCCTACGAGCAGTACTTC
abundance: NA; v_gene: TRBV4-3; j_gene: TRBJ1-2; d_gene: NA; CDR3aa: CASSPAGITISNYGYTF; CDR3nt: TGCGCCAGCAGCCCCGCCGGGATCACCATCAGCAACTATGGCTACACCTTC
abundance: few; v_gene: TRBV5-1; j_gene: TRBJ2-3; d_gene: TRBD1; CDR3aa: CASRPGQGRDTQYF; CDR3nt: TGCGCCAGCAGACCGGGACAGGGTCGAGATACGCAGTATTTT